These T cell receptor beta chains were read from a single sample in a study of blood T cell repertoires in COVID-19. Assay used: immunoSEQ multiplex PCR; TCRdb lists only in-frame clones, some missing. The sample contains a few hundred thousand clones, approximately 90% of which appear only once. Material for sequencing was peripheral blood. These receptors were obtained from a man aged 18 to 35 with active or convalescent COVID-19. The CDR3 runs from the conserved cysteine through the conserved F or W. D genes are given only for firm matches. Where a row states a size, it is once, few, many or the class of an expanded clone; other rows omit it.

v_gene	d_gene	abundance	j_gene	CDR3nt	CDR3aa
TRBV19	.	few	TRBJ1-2	TGTGCCAGTAGTATTATCGGGAGGTATGGCTACACCTTC	CASSIIGRYGYTF
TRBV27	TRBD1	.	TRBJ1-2	TGTGCCAGCAGAATTGGGACAGGCCTCTATGGCTACACCTTC	CASRIGTGLYGYTF
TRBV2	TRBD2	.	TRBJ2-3	TGTGCCAGCAGTGATTGGACTAGCGGCACAGATACGCAGTATTTT	CASSDWTSGTDTQYF
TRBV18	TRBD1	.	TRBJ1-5	TGTGCCAGCTCAAAGGGGGGACAGAACAATCAGCCCCAGCATTTT	CASSKGGQNNQPQHF
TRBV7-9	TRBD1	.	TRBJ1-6	TGTGCCAGCGGGGGCCAGGGGGATTCACCCCTCCACTTT	CASGGQGDSPLHF
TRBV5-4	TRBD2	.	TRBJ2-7	TGTGCCAGCAGCACCCAATTGACTAGCGGGAGGGCTGAGCAGTACTTC	CASSTQLTSGRAEQYF
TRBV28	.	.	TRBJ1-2	TGTGCCAGCAGTCCCGCGGGGGGGTTGGACTATGGCTACACCTTC	CASSPAGGLDYGYTF
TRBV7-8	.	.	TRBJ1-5	TGTGCCAGCAGCTCAGATAGCAATCAGCCCCAGCATTTT	CASSSDSNQPQHF
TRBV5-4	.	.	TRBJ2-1	TGTGCCAGCAGCTTGGAGGGAGGTGCGAGTGAGCAGTTCTTC	CASSLEGGASEQFF
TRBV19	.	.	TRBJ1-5	TGTGCCAGTAGCGACCAGGGGTATCAGCCCCAGCATTTT	CASSDQGYQPQHF
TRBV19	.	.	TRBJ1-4	TGTGCCAGTAGTATGGGGCGAACAGGGTTAAATGAAAAACTGTTTTTT	CASSMGRTGLNEKLFF
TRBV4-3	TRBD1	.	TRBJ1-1	TGCGCCAGCAGCCCCACTCAGGGGGCTTTGAACACTGAAGCTTTCTTT	CASSPTQGALNTEAFF